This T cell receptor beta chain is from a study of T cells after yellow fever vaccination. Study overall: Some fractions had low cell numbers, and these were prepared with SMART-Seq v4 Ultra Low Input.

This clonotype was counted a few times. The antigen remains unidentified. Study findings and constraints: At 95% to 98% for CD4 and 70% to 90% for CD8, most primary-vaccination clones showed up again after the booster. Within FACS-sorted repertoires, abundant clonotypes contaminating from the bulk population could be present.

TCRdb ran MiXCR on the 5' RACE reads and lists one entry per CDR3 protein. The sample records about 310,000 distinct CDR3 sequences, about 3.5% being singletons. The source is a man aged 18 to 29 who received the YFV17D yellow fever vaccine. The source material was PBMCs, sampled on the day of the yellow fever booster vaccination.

The CDR3 is CASREDRDDTGELFF. The DNA for the CDR3 is TGCGCCAGCAGGGAGGACAGGGATGACACCGGGGAGCTGTTTTTT. The V call is TRBV4-3, the J call TRBJ2-2, with TRBD1 matching 8 bases. The J segment lost 3 bases and the V segment lost 6 bases, leaving 6 bases of the junction unmatched. Per germline, CDR1 LGHNA and CDR2 YSLEER. The CDR3 sequence is 15 residues long.